The next 32 T cell receptor beta chains were all read from a single sample in a study of OX40 agonist ivuxolimab in advanced cancers. Produced via immunoSEQ multiplex PCR; TCRdb's table is partial and in-frame only. The sample lists some 22,000 clones, over 70% occurring once. The specimen was CD4+ or CD8+ T cells sorted from blood, collected in a trial of the OX40 agonist ivuxolimab. Receptors originate from an adult with an advanced solid tumor such as melanoma, head and neck, liver or kidney cancer.

V is TRBV5-6 and J is TRBJ1-2; D remains unclear. Germline CDR1 is SGHDT and CDR2 is YYEEEE. This CDR3 has 13 residues. V was trimmed by 7 bases and J by 2 bases, leaving 12 bases between them. CDR3 residues: CASGGLPNYGYTF. The CDR3 DNA reads as TGTGCCAGCGGCGGCCTCCCGAACTATGGCTACACCTTC.

V and J are TRBV7-2 and TRBJ2-1; perhaps TRBD1 as D (6 bases). Germline V gene sequence: CDR1 SGHTA, CDR2 FQGNSA. The CDR3 runs to 13 residues. V lost 4 bases and J 7 bases, leaving 11 bases between the germline ends. CDR3 protein: CASSYERGNEQFF. For the CDR3, the DNA is TGTGCCAGCAGCTACGAGAGGGGGAATGAGCAGTTCTTC.

This CDR3 is CASSRAGGAYGANVLTF. CDR3 nucleotides: TGTGCCAGCAGTCGGGCAGGGGGCGCTTATGGGGCCAACGTCCTGACTTTC. The chain joins TRBV27 to TRBJ2-6; TRBD1 agrees at 8 bases. J was trimmed by 3 bases and V by 5 bases; bases with no gene match: 9. From germline, CDR1 is MNHEY and CDR2 SMNVEV (reference sequence). This CDR3 spans 17 amino acids. The whole variable domain, filled in from reference TRBV27 and TRBJ2-6, reads EAQVTQNPRYLITVTGKKLTVTCSQNMNHEYMSWYRQDPGLGLRQIYYSMNVEVTDKGDVPEGYKVSRKEKRNFPLILESPSPNQTSLYFCASSRAGGAYGANVLTFGAGSRLTVL.

This clone was picked up one time. The CDR3 is CASSFLAGVGNEQFF. The CDR3 DNA follows: TGTGCCAGCAGTTTCCTAGCGGGAGTGGGCAATGAGCAGTTCTTC. The V and J genes are TRBV28 and TRBJ2-1; 10 positions agree with TRBD2. Per the germline V gene, CDR1 is MDHEN and CDR2 is SYDVKM. J lost 6 bases, V lost 3 bases, and 5 bases had no gene match. The CDR3 is 15 residues long.

This clone has only a few counts. The chain employs TRBV5-1 and TRBJ1-6, with D perhaps matching TRBD1 (6 bases). V was pared by 2 bases and J by 7 bases, with 10 bases between. The germline V gene encodes CDR1 SGHRS and CDR2 YFSETQ. This CDR3 region has 14 residues. CDR3 protein: CASSFPDRNSPLHF. DNA of the CDR3: TGCGCCAGCAGCTTCCCGGACAGAAATTCACCCCTCCACTTT.

The chain is built from TRBV29-1 and TRBJ1-2; D remains ambiguous. Between the trimmed V and J ends, which lost 0 bases and 7 bases, there was a span of 12 bases. Germline V gene lookup returns CDR1 SQVTM and CDR2 ANQGSEA. The CDR3 contains 13 residues. CDR3 sequence reads: CSVEDIPVGGYTF. CDR3 DNA: TGCAGCGTTGAAGATATACCGGTGGGTGGCTACACCTTC. The whole variable domain, filled in from reference TRBV29-1 and TRBJ1-2, reads SAVISQKPSRDICQRGTSLTIQCQVDSQVTMMFWYRQQPGQSLTLIATANQGSEATYESGFVIDKFPISRPNLTFSTLTVSNMSPEDSSIYLCSVEDIPVGGYTFGSGTRLTVV.

On this clone itself: The junction shows a germline mismatch at one end, possibly a read error. The sample holds other DNA sequences that translate to the same CDR3. The chain couples TRBV28 to TRBJ2-7, with D maybe TRBD1 (5 bases). The CDR3 is 14 residues long. Germline V gene data show CDR1 as MDHEN and CDR2 as SYDVKM. DNA of the CDR3: TGTGCCAGCTTACCTGATGGGGCCTCCTACGAACAGTACTTC. It specifies CASLPDGASYEQYF.

The chain combines TRBV29-1 with TRBJ1-2; perhaps TRBD1 as D (6 bases). Trimming shortened V by 4 bases and J by 6 bases, and 12 bases separated the two germline ends. Looked up from germline, CDR1 is SQVTM and CDR2 is ANQGSEA. The CDR3 has 12 amino acids. In nucleotides, the CDR3 is TGCAGCGTTGGGAGGGGGGTAGATGGCTACACCTTC. Encoded protein: CSVGRGVDGYTF.

In its sample, this clone was seen once. This chain joins TRBV7-2 and TRBJ1-1; D gene ambiguous. In germline, CDR1 is SGHTA, CDR2 FQGNSA. The CDR3 sequence is 15 residues long. The V and J ends lost 5 bases and 1 base respectively, with 14 bases between them. CDR3 DNA sequence: TGTGCCAGCAGCCCCCGGGAGGGTGGGAACACTGAAGCTTTCTTT. It is translated as CASSPREGGNTEAFF.

This clone was found once. The chain has TRBV2 and TRBJ1-2; the D is unclear. The germline gives CDR1 SNHLY, CDR2 FYNNEI. The CDR3 is 11 amino acids. The germline V and J ends were trimmed by 7 bases and 1 base, with 4 bases remaining between them. The CDR3 coding sequence is TGTGCCAGCATGTTTAACTATGGCTACACCTTC. Its translation is CASMFNYGYTF.

The rearrangement joins TRBV19 to TRBJ1-5, with 10 bases lining up with TRBD1. The CDR3 extends over 16 amino acids. Trimming cost V 1 base and J 6 bases; bases outside gene matches: 6. CDR1 and CDR2 (germline): LNHDA, SQIVND (reference sequence). Written as DNA, the CDR3 is TGTGCCAGTAGTATAGGTCGGGGACAGGGGACTCAGCCCCAGCATTTT. Translation gives CASSIGRGQGTQPQHF.

The chain is built from TRBV27 and TRBJ1-2, with a tentative D call TRBD1 (5 bases). The CDR3 is made up of 13 amino acids. CDR1 and CDR2 (germline): MNHEY, SMNVEV (reference sequence). The V end lost 3 bases, the J end lost 5 bases, and 10 bases lay between the germline ends. The CDR3 coding sequence is TGTGCCAGCAGTTTGAGGCGGGGGTATGGCTACACCTTC. Its protein is CASSLRRGYGYTF.

The rearrangement joins TRBV11-2 to TRBJ2-5, with TRBD2 as a possible D gene (7 bases). Trimming took off 5 bases at V and 5 bases at J, with 15 bases between the two ends. The CDR3 has 14 residues. Looked up from germline, CDR1 is SGHAT and CDR2 is FQNNGV. The CDR3 nucleotides are TGTGCCAGCAGCCTAGGGGGGGGCTGGGAGACCCAGTACTTC. It translates to CASSLGGGWETQYF.

The CDR3 DNA reads as TGTGCCAGCAGTGAAGGGACAGCCGGGGCCAACGTCCTGACTTTC. Translation: CASSEGTAGANVLTF. The chain carries TRBV6-1 and TRBJ2-6, with D maybe TRBD1 (6 bases). CDR1 is MNHNS, CDR2 SASEGT, per germline. This CDR3 has 15 amino acids. V gave up 1 base and J gave up 4 bases, with 8 bases separating them.

The chain links TRBV9 to TRBJ2-3, with D possibly TRBD1 on 5 matching bases. The V end lost 4 bases, the J end lost 2 bases, and 11 bases lay between the germline ends. The CDR3 is made up of 14 amino acids. CDR1 is SGDLS and CDR2 is YYNGEE in the germline V gene. The DNA for the CDR3 is TGTGCCAGCAGCCTAACAGGTTACACAGATACGCAGTATTTT. This translates into CASSLTGYTDTQYF.

V is TRBV11-3 and J is TRBJ1-3; D is unresolved. The CDR3 extends over 12 amino acids. V was trimmed by 3 bases and J by 4 bases, leaving 4 bases between them. Germline-derived CDR1 and CDR2 are SGHNT and YENEEA. CDR3 region: CASSLEGNTIYF. CDR3 sequence (DNA): TGTGCCAGCAGCTTGGAAGGAAACACCATATATTTT.

The chain recombines TRBV28 with TRBJ2-5, with 7 bases fitting TRBD2. This CDR3 has 16 residues. With 0 bases clipped from V and 4 bases from J, the junction kept 8 bases outside the gene matches. Germline lookup yields CDR1 MDHEN and CDR2 SYDVKM. The CDR3 here is CASSLWGGYGAETQYF. Here the CDR3 DNA reads TGTGCCAGCAGTTTATGGGGGGGGTACGGGGCAGAGACCCAGTACTTC.

The chain couples TRBV10-3 to TRBJ1-4, with D possibly matching TRBD1 (6 bases). Germline V lookup: CDR1 ENHRY, CDR2 SYGVKD. Deletions cut 6 bases from V and 0 bases from J, with 11 bases between. This CDR3 comprises 15 residues. CDR3 in amino acids: CAISKGQATNEKLFF. In DNA form, the CDR3 reads TGTGCCATCAGCAAGGGACAAGCAACTAATGAAAAACTGTTTTTT.

This clone was counted only a few times. The chain recombines TRBV19 with TRBJ1-3; 9 bases fit TRBD1. There are 12 residues in the CDR3. The germline V gene encodes CDR1 LNHDA and CDR2 SQIVND (reference sequence). V was clipped by 10 bases and J by 4 bases; unmatched bases: 2. CDR3: CATGQGGNTIYF. The CDR3 DNA reads TGTGCCACAGGACAGGGGGGAAACACCATATATTTT.

This clone was found a few times. V usage is TRBV9 and J usage is TRBJ1-3; D gene uncertain. V gave up 10 bases and J gave up 0 bases, with 17 bases separating them. The CDR3 extends over 15 amino acids. Germline CDR1 reads SGDLS; CDR2 reads YYNGEE. The CDR3, as DNA: TGTGCCGGTGGATTGGGCTTATCCTCTGGAAACACCATATATTTT. This gives the protein CAGGLGLSSGNTIYF.

This clone was recorded a few times. This sequence joins TRBV19 and TRBJ1-1; D is uncertain. This CDR3 has 12 residues. From germline, CDR1 is LNHDA and CDR2 SQIVND (reference sequence). V was shortened by 10 bases and J by 3 bases, with 12 bases between the two germline ends. DNA of the CDR3: TGTGCCACCCGACGTGGGGACACTGAAGCTTTCTTT. Translated, it gives CATRRGDTEAFF.

This rearrangement joins TRBV4-2 to TRBJ1-2, with a weak D call TRBD1 (6 bases). CDR1 LGHNA and CDR2 YNFKEQ come from the germline V gene. The CDR3 runs 16 residues. Trimming removed 4 bases from V and 4 bases from J, with 19 bases in between. The CDR3 is CASSRGSQGLGYGYTF. The CDR3 DNA reads TGTGCCAGCAGCCGCGGCTCCCAGGGGCTGGGCTATGGCTACACCTTC.

The genes are TRBV5-1 and TRBJ1-1; D is undetermined. The germline V gene encodes CDR1 SGHRS and CDR2 YFSETQ. The CDR3 spans 15 residues. V was trimmed by 0 bases and J by 3 bases, leaving 12 bases between them. The CDR3 sequence: CASSLGNSGYTEAFF. The CDR3 DNA reads TGCGCCAGCAGCTTGGGGAATTCAGGTTACACTGAAGCTTTCTTT.

The V and J genes are TRBV21-1 and TRBJ2-5; the table's D call TRBD2 went unverified against the DNA. TRBV21-1 is noted as a pseudogene. This CDR3 has 18 amino acids. CDR3 coding DNA: TGTGCCAGCAGCCGGGGGGGAGCTAGCGGGGGGCGGGAAGAGACCCAGTACTTC. Encoded protein: CASSRGGASGGREETQYF.

J is TRBJ2-7 and V is TRBV9; 7 nucleotides align to TRBD1. The CDR3 totals 17 residues. CDR1 and CDR2 from the germline V gene are SGDLS and YYNGEE. Unmatched junction bases numbered 9, after V lost 0 bases and J lost 0 bases. The DNA for the CDR3 is TGTGCCAGCAGCGTAGGAATGGTGAACAGGGGCTCCTACGAGCAGTACTTC. This sequence encodes CASSVGMVNRGSYEQYF.

The chain recombines TRBV18 with TRBJ2-1, with TRBD2 matching 15 bases. Trimming at V came to 2 bases and at J to 9 bases, leaving 11 bases not matched to a gene. This CDR3 region has 18 residues. The germline V gene encodes CDR1 KGHSH and CDR2 LQKENI. In nucleotides, the CDR3 is TGTGCCAGCTCACCAACAGGACTAGCGGGAGGGGGGGATGCTGAGCAGTTCTTC. This codes for CASSPTGLAGGGDAEQFF.

The chain uses TRBV6-5 and TRBJ2-3, with 7 bases that match TRBD1. The germline V gene has CDR1 MNHEY and CDR2 SVGAGI. The CDR3 has 15 amino acids. Trimming removed 6 bases from V and 6 bases from J; junction bases left unmatched: 12. The CDR3 protein is CASSPGQSLGDTQYF. The CDR3 bases are TGTGCCAGCAGCCCGGGACAGTCCCTGGGGGATACGCAGTATTTT.

The chain employs TRBV28 and TRBJ1-1, with 12 bases fitting TRBD1. V lost 6 bases to trimming and J lost 9 bases; unmatched junction nucleotides: 2. Germline V gene lookup returns CDR1 MDHEN and CDR2 SYDVKM. The CDR3 is 12 amino acids. CDR3 bases: TGTGCCAGCAGGGGACAGGGGGCTCAAGCTTTCTTT. Translation: CASRGQGAQAFF.

V gene TRBV15 combines with J gene TRBJ2-5; TRBD1 agrees at 7 bases. Losses at the gene ends were 5 bases for V and 4 bases for J; bases not matched to a gene: 7. CDR3 size: 14 residues. The V gene's germline CDR1 is LNHNV and CDR2 YYDKDF (reference sequence). The CDR3 loop is CATSRNRQGETQYF. DNA for the CDR3: TGTGCCACCAGCCGAAACCGACAGGGAGAGACCCAGTACTTC.

This sequence joins TRBV6-5 and TRBJ2-7, with 8 bases that match TRBD1. The germline gives CDR1 MNHEY, CDR2 SVGAGI. The CDR3 extends over 14 amino acids. V trimming: 5 bases; J trimming: 6 bases; junction bases outside the gene matches: 9. The CDR3 protein is CASSTGLTGGEQYF. The DNA of the CDR3 is TGTGCCAGCAGTACCGGCCTTACAGGGGGCGAGCAGTACTTC.

The V and J genes are TRBV4-3 and TRBJ1-2; maybe TRBD1 (5 bases). CDR1 and CDR2 (germline): LGHNA, YSLEER. V lost 4 bases, J lost 0 bases, and 15 bases lay in between. CDR3 size: 16 residues. Here the CDR3 reads CASSPKPTAANYGYTF. CDR3 sequence (DNA): TGCGCCAGCAGCCCCAAGCCGACAGCAGCTAACTATGGCTACACCTTC.

This clone came up once. The V and J genes are TRBV9 and TRBJ2-3, with D perhaps matching TRBD2 (6 bases). The CDR3 loop spans 16 amino acids. Germline V gene sequence: CDR1 SGDLS, CDR2 YYNGEE. V was pared by 0 bases and J by 1 base, with 12 bases between. CDR3 coding DNA: TGTGCCAGCAGCGTAGCGAGTACGGGGGGCACAGATACGCAGTATTTT. Its protein is CASSVASTGGTDTQYF. Combining the CDR3 with reference TRBV9 and TRBJ2-3 gives the whole variable domain DSGVTQTPKHLITATGQRVTLRCSPRSGDLSVYWYQQSLDQGLQFLIQYYNGEERAKGNILERFSAQQFPDLHSELNLSSLELGDSALYFCASSVASTGGTDTQYFGPGTRLTVL.